This T cell receptor beta chain was captured in a study of blood T cells in healthy people across ages (dated by TCRdb to 2014 to 2015). General notes on the study: In model experiments, template switching captured roughly one uniquely barcoded TCR beta cDNA molecule for every two T cells. Age-related changes in TCR beta repertoire diversity were measured in the study by deep sequencing normalized with unique cDNA molecular identifiers. Donors were grouped into four age groups: young (average roughly 15 years), middle-aged (39), aged (around 60) and long-lived (approximately 81). To avoid experimental bias, donors of different ages were randomly spread across the sequencing lanes. Using the same blood draw, the study looked at two additional independent replicas of 1 million unique cDNA reads for two donors, one aged 18 to 30 and the other aged 80 or older. Points the paper makes about the study in general: Observed TCR beta diversity correlated strongly with the percentage of naive T cells measured by flow cytometry. Observed TCR beta diversity per million T cells fell roughly linearly with age, and a significant reduction was already apparent by age about 36. Compared with the aged group, the long-lived group had more naive CD4+ T cells, fewer expanded clones and increased TCR diversity, a pattern suggesting age selection. Bulk unsorted PBMC profiling prevented conclusive comparison of naive and antigen-experienced compartments. Total diversity estimates from one million sequenced T cells were considered lower bounds and underestimates. Donor CMV infection status was unknown, potentially confounding age-related changes in expanded clonotypes.

The CDR3 measures 12 amino acids from cysteine to phenylalanine. Just CDR3 DNA is preserved here, 36 bases in frame from base 1. V sheds 6 bases and J sheds 5 bases, leaving 9 bases between their ends. CDR1 and CDR2, per the germline V gene, are SGHRS and YFSETQ. In the case of this clonotype: Its target antigen remains unknown. No much larger clonotype is one base removed from it; base qualities were not supplied.

Donors were under 40 systemically healthy Caucasian individuals from Russia aged roughly 6 to 95 years. Ten milliliters of peripheral blood were drawn from each donor into EDTA-treated Vacutainer tubes. Ficoll-Paque density-gradient centrifugation was used to isolate PBMCs, with at least 6 million per sample. Trizol reagent was used to extract total RNA from PBMCs, with at least 5 micrograms per sample. For every donor, an aliquot of PBMCs went through flow cytometry to measure the percentages of naive CD45RAhigh/CD27high T cells. The library was prepared using 5' RACE. The sequencer listed for this sample is Illumina HiSeq 2500. A second roughly 6 to 11 cycle PCR used a sample-barcoded 5' primer and a J-beta primer mix. A unique molecular identifier was introduced onto each TCR beta cDNA molecule by a template-switch 5' adaptor carrying 12 random nucleotides. Each sample yielded at least 3 million CDR3-containing paired-end reads. All of the RNA was converted into first-strand cDNA using the Mint cDNA synthesis kit, with a TRBC-specific oligonucleotide serving as the primer. Following uracil-DNA glycosylase treatment, all cDNA underwent a first 18-cycle PCR with the universal primers M1SS and BC2_uni_R. On the study's bioinformatics: Each sample was normalized by randomly selecting 1 million high-quality reads, each carrying a distinct molecular identifier. Reads sharing molecular identifiers were discarded rather than binned into consensus sequences. MiTCR, set to a Q25 quality threshold and the strictest error-elimination algorithm, was used for CDR3 identification, clonotype clustering and error correction. Lower-bound total TCR beta diversity was estimated with a nonparametric unseen species model using Euler transformation. TCRdb redid the processing of the public reads, applying fastp at Q25 and MiXCR, and retained in-frame beta chains. Every entry covers one CDR3 protein and lists the most common genes and DNA from its rows. These V and J calls rely on TCRdb rather than the paper's analysis. This sample lists hundreds of thousands of distinct CDR3 sequences; about 56% were detected once. The ten most abundant clones make up about a quarter of the sample.

Sequencing input: blood. The chain was built from TRBV5-1 and TRBJ2-1; the D element could tentatively be TRBD1 or TRBD2, as 5 bases agree for each. This TCR derives from a man between 40 and 49 years old in good health. The nucleotides are TGCGCCAGCACTTGGGGGAACAATGAGCAGTTCTTC. Protein translation: CASTWGNNEQFF.